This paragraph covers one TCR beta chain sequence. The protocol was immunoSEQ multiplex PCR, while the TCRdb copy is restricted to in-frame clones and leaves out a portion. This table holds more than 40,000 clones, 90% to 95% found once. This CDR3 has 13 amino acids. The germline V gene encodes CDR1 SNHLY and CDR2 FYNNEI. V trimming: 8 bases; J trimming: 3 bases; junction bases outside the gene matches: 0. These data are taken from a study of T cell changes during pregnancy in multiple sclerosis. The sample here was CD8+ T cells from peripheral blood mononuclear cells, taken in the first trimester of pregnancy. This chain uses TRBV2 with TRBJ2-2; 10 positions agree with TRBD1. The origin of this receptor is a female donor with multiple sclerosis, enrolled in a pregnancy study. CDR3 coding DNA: TGTGCCAGCGGACAGGGGGACACCGGGGAGCTGTTTTTT. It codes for CASGQGDTGELFF.